Detailed here is one T cell receptor (beta chain). The data stem from a study of T cell responses to AZD1222 COVID-19 vaccine. Assay used: immunoSEQ multiplex PCR; TCRdb lists only in-frame clones, some missing. The data hold 95,000 to 150,000 clones, with over 75% observed a single time. Germline V gene data show CDR1 as SGHTA and CDR2 as FQGNSA. The CDR3 is 14 residues long. The trim removed 5 bases at V and 9 bases at J, leaving 5 bases unmatched. The gene calls are TRBV7-2 and TRBJ2-1, with 12 bases matching TRBD1. The sample was peripheral blood, taken on day 0 of AZD1222 vaccination. The receptor was derived from an adult in good health. CDR3 DNA sequence: TGTGCCAGCAGCCCACCGGGACAGGGGGCTGAGCAGTTCTTC. This codes for CASSPPGQGAEQFF. The entire variable domain, with the rest obtained from reference TRBV7-2 and TRBJ2-1, is as follows: GAGVSQSPSNKVTEKGKDVELRCDPISGHTALYWYRQSLGQGLEFLIYFQGNSAPDKSGLPSDRFSAERTGGSVSTLTIQRTQQEDSAVYLCASSPPGQGAEQFFGPGTRLTVL.